One and the same sample provided the 15 T cell receptor beta chains below, sequenced in a study of T cells after yellow fever vaccination. One entry per CDR3 protein results from TCRdb running MiXCR on the 5' RACE reads. The table shows 200,000 to 300,000 distinct CDR3 sequences, with approximately 6.8% occurring only once. The specimen comprised CD4+ T cells sorted from PBMCs, sampled on the day of the yellow fever booster vaccination. These receptors were collected from a man aged 30 to 39 who received the YFV17D yellow fever vaccine.

The sample holds a few counts of this clonotype. J is TRBJ2-7 and V is TRBV7-2; the D gene is possibly TRBD2 (6 bases). Germline-derived CDR1 and CDR2 are SGHTA and FQGNSA. V gave up 1 base and J gave up 5 bases, with 15 bases separating them. The CDR3 is made up of 15 amino acids. The CDR3 is CASSLGAVPGDEQYF. The CDR3 bases are TGTGCCAGCAGCTTAGGAGCAGTCCCGGGAGACGAGCAGTACTTC.

The rearrangement joins TRBV2 to TRBJ2-5; 8 bases fit TRBD1. This CDR3 region has 14 residues. J was trimmed by 2 bases and V by 6 bases; bases with no gene match: 5. Germline V gives CDR1 SNHLY, CDR2 FYNNEI. The CDR3 loop reads CASREDRAQETQYF. Here the CDR3 DNA reads TGTGCCAGCAGAGAGGACAGGGCTCAAGAGACCCAGTACTTC. The full variable domain, with the rest looked up from reference TRBV2 and TRBJ2-5, is EPEVTQTPSHQVTQMGQEVILRCVPISNHLYFYWYRQILGQKVEFLVSFYNNEISEKSEIFDDQFSVERPDGSNFTLKIRSTKLEDSAMYFCASREDRAQETQYFGPGTRLLVL.

The J gene is TRBJ2-1, the V gene TRBV5-4, with D perhaps being TRBD1 or TRBD2 (5 bases each). This CDR3 spans 15 amino acids. V lost 0 bases and J 2 bases, leaving 9 bases between the germline ends. Germline CDR1 is SGHNT and CDR2 is YYREEE (reference sequence). The DNA for the CDR3 is TGTGCCAGCAGCTTGGGACGGGACCCCTACAATGAGCAGTTCTTC. This sequence encodes CASSLGRDPYNEQFF.

This clonotype has just a few counts. The J gene is TRBJ1-2, the V gene TRBV6-1; D gene uncertain. V shed 8 bases and J shed 1 base, with 11 bases lying between them. The CDR3 is 13 amino acids. The germline CDR1 and CDR2 sequences are MNHNS and SASEGT. The CDR3 DNA is TGTGCCAGCGCTCGGAACAGTAACTATGGCTACACCTTC. This gives the protein CASARNSNYGYTF.

Comment on this clonotype: It is unclear where the CDR3 begins or ends on the DNA, so no DNA is shown, and the CDR3 is as TCRdb lists it. V usage is TRBV28 and J usage is TRBJ2-1; TRBD2, the table's D call, lacks a check against the DNA. The germline V gene has CDR1 MDHEN and CDR2 SYDVKM. The CDR3 comprises 15 residues, both ends counted. CDR3 in amino acids: CASSSSGLAGFKQFF.

This clonotype has more than one count but fewer than ten. V usage is TRBV18 and J usage is TRBJ2-5; D may be TRBD1 or TRBD2 (6 bases each). The CDR3 is 15 residues long. Germline values: CDR1 KGHSH, CDR2 LQKENI. Trimming shortened V by 1 base and J by 3 bases, and 12 bases separated the two germline ends. CDR3 in amino acids: CASSPRGALKETQYF. Here the CDR3 DNA reads TGTGCCAGCTCACCACGGGGGGCGTTGAAAGAGACCCAGTACTTC.

V usage is TRBV3-1 and J usage is TRBJ2-3; D possibly matches TRBD1 or TRBD2 (5 bases each). The CDR3 has 15 residues. CDR1 LGHDT and CDR2 YNNKEL come from the germline V gene (reference sequence). V shed 3 bases and J shed 2 bases, with 12 bases lying between them. In nucleotides, the CDR3 is TGTGCCAGCAGCCACCTTGGGACCTTCACAGATACGCAGTATTTT. Translating gives CASSHLGTFTDTQYF.

Here the CDR3 reads CASTHTGGVNSPLHF. The CDR3 nucleotides read TGTGCCAGCACGCACACAGGGGGGGTTAATTCACCCCTCCACTTT. V usage is TRBV25-1 and J usage is TRBJ1-6, with 8 nucleotides matching TRBD1. The germline CDR1 and CDR2 sequences are MGHDK and SYGVNS. Germline trimming cut 7 bases from V and 6 bases from J; bases unmatched to any gene: 8. This CDR3 is 15 amino acids long.

This clonotype came up a few times. The chain carries TRBV30 and TRBJ1-5, with D unclear. This CDR3 comprises 12 residues. Trimming stripped 5 bases from V and 7 bases from J, with 12 bases between. The germline V gene encodes CDR1 GTSNPN and CDR2 SVGIG (reference sequence). CDR3: CAWSSHGQPQHF. Written as DNA, the CDR3 is TGTGCCTGGTCCTCCCATGGGCAGCCCCAGCATTTT.

This clonotype was counted ten times or more. The chain recombines TRBV7-2 with TRBJ1-1, with D possibly being TRBD1 (5 bases). The V gene's germline CDR1 is SGHTA and CDR2 FQGNSA. This CDR3 contains 15 residues. With 6 bases removed from V and 1 base from J, the gap between germline ends came to 15 bases. CDR3 amino acids: CASSKLGTGNTEAFF. CDR3 sequence (DNA): TGTGCCAGCAGTAAACTCGGGACGGGGAACACTGAAGCTTTCTTT.

This clonotype was seen at least ten times. The rearrangement uses TRBV7-2 and TRBJ2-1; D possibly corresponds to TRBD1 (6 bases). This CDR3 contains 14 residues. Trimming removed 2 bases at V and 5 bases at J, with 10 bases between. CDR1 is SGHTA and CDR2 is FQGNSA in the germline V gene. The DNA of the CDR3 is TGTGCCAGCAGCTTAACCACAGGGAACAATGAGCAGTTCTTC. This translates into CASSLTTGNNEQFF. The full variable domain, completed using reference TRBV7-2 and TRBJ2-1, is GAGVSQSPSNKVTEKGKDVELRCDPISGHTALYWYRQSLGQGLEFLIYFQGNSAPDKSGLPSDRFSAERTGGSVSTLTIQRTQQEDSAVYLCASSLTTGNNEQFFGPGTRLTVL.

This chain uses TRBV6-5 with TRBJ2-1; D might be TRBD1 (6 bases). V lost 5 bases and J 9 bases, leaving 20 bases between the germline ends. The CDR3 runs to 15 residues. CDR1 MNHEY and CDR2 SVGAGI come from the germline V gene. The CDR3 sequence: CASSNRAQAHFEQFF. The CDR3 bases are TGTGCCAGCAGTAACAGGGCACAGGCCCATTTTGAGCAGTTCTTC.

In its sample, this clonotype was seen a few times. The chain links TRBV6-2 or TRBV6-3 to TRBJ2-1, with 8 bases fitting TRBD2. CDR1 is MNHEY and CDR2 is SVGEGT in the germline V gene. There are 13 residues in the CDR3. J gave up 9 bases and V 2 bases, and 3 bases lay outside the gene matches. As DNA, the CDR3 is TGTGCCAGCAGTTACGGCCGGGGGGGTGAGCAGTTCTTC. This codes for CASSYGRGGEQFF.

This clonotype was picked up a small number of times. The chain uses TRBV20-1 and TRBJ2-7; 12 bases match TRBD2. V lost 3 bases to trimming and J lost 7 bases; unmatched junction nucleotides: 10. CDR3 length: 15 residues. The V gene's germline CDR1 is DFQATT and CDR2 SNEGSKA (reference sequence). The CDR3 DNA follows: TGCAGTGCTAGCCACGGGACTAGCGGGCAAGGGGAGCAGTACTTC. It specifies CSASHGTSGQGEQYF.

At least ten counts were recorded for this clonotype. V and J are TRBV18 and TRBJ2-5, with 9 bases aligning to TRBD2. The V and J ends lost 0 bases and 1 base, in that order; junction bases with no gene match: 3. The CDR3 is 16 residues long. Germline lookup yields CDR1 KGHSH and CDR2 LQKENI. CDR3 in DNA: TGTGCCAGCTCACCACCGCAGCGGGAGGCCCAAGAGACCCAGTACTTC. Protein: CASSPPQREAQETQYF.